The rows below give T cell receptor beta chains drawn from one sample of a study of T cell repertoires in cytomegalovirus infection. Each CDR3 protein gets one entry after TCRdb re-called the reads with MiXCR. There are approximately 750,000 distinct CDR3 sequences in the sample; 35% to 45% occur only once, and 2.8% lies in the top ten. The specimen was PBMCs. Every receptor here comes from a human donor in good health (CMV status not recorded). Some clones in this sample may be carry-over from other donors' samples. The CDR3 runs from the conserved cysteine through the conserved F or W. The D gene is left open where the match is weak. Size is stated for part of the rows, as once, few or many counts, or as a class when the clone is expanded.

abundance,v_gene,j_gene,d_gene,CDR3aa,CDR3nt
NA,TRBV27,TRBJ2-7,NA,CASGLGWGYEQYF,TGTGCCAGCGGCCTTGGTTGGGGGTACGAGCAGTACTTC
NA,TRBV12-3/TRBV12-4,TRBJ2-5,TRBD2,CASSSLAGEVETQYF,TGTGCCAGCAGTTCACTAGCGGGAGAGGTAGAGACCCAGTACTTC
few,TRBV7-9,TRBJ1-5,TRBD1,CASSVGQGGNQPQHF,TGTGCCAGCAGCGTAGGACAGGGGGGCAATCAGCCCCAGCATTTT
NA,TRBV5-1,TRBJ1-2,NA,CASSPRAPNYGYTF,TGCGCCAGCAGCCCCAGGGCTCCTAACTATGGCTACACCTTC
many,TRBV7-2,TRBJ2-1,TRBD2,CASSFTAGGDVREQFF,TGTGCCAGCAGCTTCACCGCGGGAGGCGACGTGCGAGAGCAGTTCTTC
few,TRBV7-9,TRBJ2-1,NA,CASSLDWGDEQFF,TGTGCCAGCAGCTTGGATTGGGGGGATGAGCAGTTCTTC
NA,TRBV7-8,TRBJ2-2,NA,CASSLVGIYTGELFF,TGTGCCAGCAGCTTGGTGGGGATCTACACCGGGGAGCTGTTTTTT
few,TRBV30,TRBJ1-5,TRBD1,CAWRRRDRDNQPQHF,TGTGCCTGGCGCCGCCGGGACAGGGACAATCAGCCCCAGCATTTT
many,TRBV19,TRBJ2-2,NA,CASSTRGLNTGELFF,TGTGCCAGTAGTACCCGGGGCCTGAACACCGGGGAGCTGTTTTTT
NA,TRBV28,TRBJ2-7,NA,CASRDGQAIYEQYF,TGTGCCAGCAGGGATGGACAAGCTATCTACGAGCAGTACTTC
NA,TRBV6-8,TRBJ2-7,NA,CASSYGTRLDEQYF,TGTGCCAGCAGTTACGGGACTCGTCTCGACGAGCAGTACTTC
NA,TRBV7-8,TRBJ1-4,NA,CASSPIETKAGGEKLFF,TGTGCCAGCAGCCCCATTGAGACAAAGGCAGGAGGTGAAAAACTGTTTTTT
NA,TRBV7-9,TRBJ2-7,NA,CASSPPLGLHYEQYF,TGTGCCAGCAGTCCTCCTCTGGGACTTCACTACGAGCAGTACTTC
NA,TRBV27,TRBJ1-1,TRBD1,CASSQRQGQVMNTEAFF,TGTGCCAGCAGCCAACGACAGGGGCAGGTAATGAACACTGAAGCTTTCTTT
NA,TRBV28,TRBJ2-1,NA,CASSPSSTGSYNEQFF,TGTGCCAGCAGTCCCTCTTCGACAGGCTCCTACAATGAGCAGTTCTTC
many,TRBV14,TRBJ2-3,NA,CASSQDGLEKQYF,TGTGCCAGCAGCCAAGACGGACTGGAAAAGCAGTATTTT
NA,TRBV19,TRBJ1-2,NA,CASSTDRLSVYGYTF,TGTGCCAGTAGTACCGACAGGCTGAGCGTTTATGGCTACACCTTC
NA,TRBV15,TRBJ1-4,NA,CATSREGAHEKLFF,TGTGCCACCAGCAGAGAGGGGGCGCATGAAAAACTGTTTTTT
NA,TRBV2,TRBJ2-2,NA,CASSELGANTGELFF,TGTGCCAGCAGTGAACTGGGCGCGAACACCGGGGAGCTGTTTTTT
few,TRBV28,TRBJ1-1,TRBD1,CASSSPGTGGEAFF,TGTGCCAGCAGTTCCCCCGGGACAGGGGGTGAAGCTTTCTTT
few,TRBV28,TRBJ1-1,TRBD1,CASSRPGQGSGNTEAFF,TGTGCCAGCAGCCGCCCGGGACAGGGTTCCGGGAACACTGAAGCTTTCTTT
NA,TRBV19,TRBJ2-1,NA,CASSIIGATLLVTYNEQFF,TGTGCCAGTAGTATTATCGGGGCGACACTACTGGTGACCTACAATGAGCAGTTCTTC
NA,TRBV20-1,TRBJ1-4,TRBD1,CSAREGQGNEKLFF,TGCAGTGCTAGAGAGGGACAGGGAAATGAAAAACTGTTTTTT
NA,TRBV28,TRBJ1-2,TRBD1,CASSPPSTGGSGYTF,TGTGCCAGCAGTCCCCCAAGTACAGGGGGCTCTGGCTACACCTTC
few,TRBV24-1,TRBJ2-5,TRBD1,CATSVSGTGVEETQYF,TGTGCCACCAGTGTCTCCGGGACAGGGGTTGAAGAGACCCAGTACTTC
many,TRBV12-3/TRBV12-4,TRBJ1-4,NA,CASSLTRPTNEKLFF,TGTGCCAGCAGTTTAACTCGACCAACTAATGAAAAACTGTTTTTT
NA,TRBV10-3,TRBJ1-2,NA,CAIHNGYGYTF,TGTGCCATCCACAACGGCTATGGCTACACCTTC
many,TRBV7-9,TRBJ2-1,TRBD2,CASSLGRAGGEQFF,TGTGCCAGCAGCTTAGGGCGGGCGGGGGGTGAGCAGTTCTTC
once,TRBV6-5,TRBJ2-2,TRBD2,CASSYSSLAGGTNTGELFF,TGTGCCAGCAGTTACTCAAGTCTAGCGGGGGGAACGAACACCGGGGAGCTGTTTTTT
NA,TRBV11-1,TRBJ2-2,TRBD2,CASSGLPSGTGELFF,TGTGCCAGCAGCGGACTTCCTAGCGGGACCGGGGAGCTGTTTTTT
NA,TRBV7-2,TRBJ2-2,NA,CASSRTPSGELFF,TGTGCCAGCAGCCGAACTCCGTCAGGGGAGCTGTTTTTT
NA,TRBV7-8,TRBJ1-5,NA,CASSQRTDYNQPQHF,TGTGCCAGCAGCCAGCGAACAGATTATAATCAGCCCCAGCATTTT
few,TRBV7-8,TRBJ1-1,TRBD1,CASSFGTGSTEAFF,TGTGCCAGCAGCTTCGGGACAGGGAGCACTGAAGCTTTCTTT
few,TRBV7-9,TRBJ2-2,TRBD1,CASTRQGLENTGELFF,TGTGCCAGCACCCGACAGGGCCTGGAGAACACCGGGGAGCTGTTTTTT
few,TRBV7-2,TRBJ2-1,TRBD2,CASSGQLAGGKNEQFF,TGTGCCAGCAGCGGCCAACTAGCGGGAGGGAAAAATGAGCAGTTCTTC
NA,TRBV28,TRBJ1-6,NA,CASAGYHSPLNF,TGTGCCAGCGCAGGGTATCACTCACCCCTCAACTTT
NA,TRBV27,TRBJ2-1,TRBD1,CASSPDRALIYNEQFF,TGTGCCAGCAGCCCAGACAGGGCCTTAATCTACAATGAGCAGTTCTTC
NA,TRBV12-3/TRBV12-4,TRBJ2-7,NA,CASSFNAAYEQYF,TGTGCCAGCAGTTTCAACGCTGCCTACGAGCAGTACTTC
NA,TRBV6-1,TRBJ2-7,NA,CASSEAFRSVDEQYF,TGTGCCAGCAGTGAAGCATTCCGGTCCGTGGACGAGCAGTACTTC
NA,TRBV28,TRBJ1-5,NA,CASLRAWGQNGQPQHF,TGTGCCAGCCTCAGGGCTTGGGGGCAGAACGGTCAGCCCCAGCATTTT
few,TRBV5-5,TRBJ1-4,NA,CASSLVPSARDEKLFF,TGTGCCAGCAGCTTGGTACCGTCTGCAAGGGATGAAAAACTGTTTTTT
many,TRBV27,TRBJ2-2,TRBD1,CASSSPGTATGELFF,TGTGCCAGCAGTTCACCCGGGACAGCCACCGGGGAGCTGTTTTTT
NA,TRBV12-3/TRBV12-4,TRBJ2-3,NA,CASRSLTLLGTDTQYF,TGTGCCAGCAGATCCCTGACCCTGTTGGGCACAGATACGCAGTATTTT
many,TRBV7-9,TRBJ1-5,NA,CASSLQGLGQPQHF,TGTGCCAGCAGCTTACAGGGGTTGGGTCAGCCCCAGCATTTT
NA,TRBV20-1,TRBJ2-6,NA,CSARADGSGANVLTF,TGCAGTGCTAGGGCCGACGGTTCTGGGGCCAACGTCCTGACTTTC
few,TRBV11-3,TRBJ2-5,NA,CASTKQPETQYF,TGTGCCAGCACTAAACAGCCGGAGACCCAGTACTTC
NA,TRBV28,TRBJ2-1,NA,CASSLVRIQFF,TGTGCCAGCAGTTTAGTCCGAATACAGTTCTTC
NA,TRBV27,TRBJ2-3,NA,CASSKRDGRIPDTQYF,TGTGCCAGCAGTAAACGGGACGGTAGAATACCAGATACGCAGTATTTT
NA,TRBV11-2,TRBJ1-3,NA,CASSSTLDGDSSGNTIYF,TGTGCCAGCAGCTCAACCTTGGACGGGGATAGCTCTGGAAACACCATATATTTT
NA,TRBV6-5,TRBJ1-2,TRBD1,CASSYAGQDYGYNF,TGTGCCAGCAGTTACGCGGGACAGGACTATGGCTACAACTTC
few,TRBV6-1,TRBJ2-7,TRBD1,CASSELTGARYEQYF,TGTGCCAGCAGTGAGCTCACAGGGGCGCGTTACGAGCAGTACTTC